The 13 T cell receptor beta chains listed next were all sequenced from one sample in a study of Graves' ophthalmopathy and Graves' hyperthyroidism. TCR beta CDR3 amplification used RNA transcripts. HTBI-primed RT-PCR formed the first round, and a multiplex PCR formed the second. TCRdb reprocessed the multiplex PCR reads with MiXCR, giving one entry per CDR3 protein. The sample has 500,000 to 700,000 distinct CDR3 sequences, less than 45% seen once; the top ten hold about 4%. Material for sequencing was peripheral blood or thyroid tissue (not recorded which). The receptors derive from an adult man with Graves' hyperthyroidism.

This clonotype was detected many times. Here the CDR3 DNA reads TGTGCCAGCAGTTACAGGACTAGGGGGACCGGGGAGCTGTTTTTT. As protein: CASSYRTRGTGELFF. The chain has TRBV6-5 and TRBJ2-2; TRBD2 is a possible D gene (7 bases). Trimming left V 2 bases short and J 5 bases short, with 12 bases between. The CDR3 runs 15 residues. Germline CDR1 and CDR2: MNHEY and SVGAGI.

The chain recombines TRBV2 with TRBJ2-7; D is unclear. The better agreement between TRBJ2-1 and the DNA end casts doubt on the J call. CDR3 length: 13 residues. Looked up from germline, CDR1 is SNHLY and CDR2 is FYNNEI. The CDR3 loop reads CASNPSLGDEQFF. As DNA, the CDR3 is TGTGCCAGCAACCCGAGCCTCGGAGATGAGCAGTTCTTC.

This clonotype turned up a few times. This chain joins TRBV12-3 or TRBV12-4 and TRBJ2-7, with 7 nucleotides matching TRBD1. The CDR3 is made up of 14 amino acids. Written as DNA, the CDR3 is TGTGCACCTCACCCGGGACAGAACGTCCACGAGCAGTACTTC. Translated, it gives CAPHPGQNVHEQYF.

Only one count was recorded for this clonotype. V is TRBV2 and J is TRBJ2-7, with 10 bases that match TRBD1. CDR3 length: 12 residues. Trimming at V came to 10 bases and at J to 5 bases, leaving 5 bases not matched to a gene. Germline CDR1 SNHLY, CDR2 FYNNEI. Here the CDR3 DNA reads TGTGCCACCGGGACAGGGGTTAACGAGCAGTACTTC. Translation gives CATGTGVNEQYF.

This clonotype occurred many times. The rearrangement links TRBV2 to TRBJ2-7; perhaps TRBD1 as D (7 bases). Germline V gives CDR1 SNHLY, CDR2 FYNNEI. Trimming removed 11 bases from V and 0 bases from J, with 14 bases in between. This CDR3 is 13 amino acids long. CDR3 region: CAGQGGGSYEQYF. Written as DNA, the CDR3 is TGTGCCGGCCAGGGGGGTGGCTCCTACGAGCAGTACTTC.

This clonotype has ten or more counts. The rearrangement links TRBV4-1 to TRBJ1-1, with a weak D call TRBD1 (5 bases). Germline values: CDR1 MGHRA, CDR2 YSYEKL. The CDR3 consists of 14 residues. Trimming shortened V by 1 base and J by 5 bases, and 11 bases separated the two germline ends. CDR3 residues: CASSQVGGWTEAFF. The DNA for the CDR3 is TGCGCCAGCAGCCAAGTTGGGGGGTGGACTGAAGCTTTCTTT.

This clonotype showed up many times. The CDR3 nucleotides read TGCAGTGCCGTACTACAGAGCTCCTACGAGCAGTACTTC. Translation gives CSAVLQSSYEQYF. This chain connects TRBV20-1 to TRBJ2-7; no firm D call. Looked up from germline, CDR1 is DFQATT and CDR2 is SNEGSKA (reference sequence). This CDR3 spans 13 amino acids. The V and J ends lost 6 bases and 0 bases respectively, with 12 bases between them.

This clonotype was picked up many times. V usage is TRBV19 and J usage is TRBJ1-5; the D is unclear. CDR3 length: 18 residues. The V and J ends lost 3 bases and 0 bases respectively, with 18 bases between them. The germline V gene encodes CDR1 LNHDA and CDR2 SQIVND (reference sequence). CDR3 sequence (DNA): TGTGCCAGTAGTATCTATCCCGGCAGATCGTTTAGCAATCAGCCCCAGCATTTT. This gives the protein CASSIYPGRSFSNQPQHF.

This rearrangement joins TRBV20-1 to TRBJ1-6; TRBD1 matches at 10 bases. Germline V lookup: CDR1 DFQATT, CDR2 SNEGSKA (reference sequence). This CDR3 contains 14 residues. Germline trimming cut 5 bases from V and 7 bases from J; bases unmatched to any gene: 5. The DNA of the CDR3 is TGCAGTGCTGGTCAGGGACAGGGGAATTCACCCCTCCACTTT. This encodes CSAGQGQGNSPLHF.

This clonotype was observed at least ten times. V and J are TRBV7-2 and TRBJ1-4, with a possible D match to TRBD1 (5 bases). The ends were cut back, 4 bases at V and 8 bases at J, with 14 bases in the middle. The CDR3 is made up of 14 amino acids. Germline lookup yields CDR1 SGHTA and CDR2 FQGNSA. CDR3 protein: CASSSTVRHEKLFF. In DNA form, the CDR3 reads TGTGCCAGCAGCTCGACAGTACGCCACGAAAAACTGTTTTTT.

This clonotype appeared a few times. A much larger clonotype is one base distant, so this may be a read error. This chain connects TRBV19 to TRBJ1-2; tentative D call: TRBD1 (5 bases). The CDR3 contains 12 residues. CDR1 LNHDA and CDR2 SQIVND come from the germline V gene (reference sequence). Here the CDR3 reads CASSSGNYGHTF. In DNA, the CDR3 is TGTGCCAGTAGTTCAGGGAACTATGGCCACACCTTC.

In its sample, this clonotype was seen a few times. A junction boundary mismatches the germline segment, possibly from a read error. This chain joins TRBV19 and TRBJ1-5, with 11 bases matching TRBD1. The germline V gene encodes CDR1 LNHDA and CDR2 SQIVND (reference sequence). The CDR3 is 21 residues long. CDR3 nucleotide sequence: TGTGCCAGTAGTTTAGAGAAGCCGGGACAGGGGGTAAAATATAGCAATCAGCCCCAGCATTTT. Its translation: CASSLEKPGQGVKYSNQPQHF.

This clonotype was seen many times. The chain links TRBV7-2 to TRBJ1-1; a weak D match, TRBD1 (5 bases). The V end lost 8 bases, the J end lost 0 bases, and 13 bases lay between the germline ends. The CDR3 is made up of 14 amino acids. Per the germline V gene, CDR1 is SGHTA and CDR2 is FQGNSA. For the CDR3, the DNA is TGTGCCAGCTTTCGGGGGGGTATGAACACTGAAGCTTTCTTT. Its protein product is CASFRGGMNTEAFF.